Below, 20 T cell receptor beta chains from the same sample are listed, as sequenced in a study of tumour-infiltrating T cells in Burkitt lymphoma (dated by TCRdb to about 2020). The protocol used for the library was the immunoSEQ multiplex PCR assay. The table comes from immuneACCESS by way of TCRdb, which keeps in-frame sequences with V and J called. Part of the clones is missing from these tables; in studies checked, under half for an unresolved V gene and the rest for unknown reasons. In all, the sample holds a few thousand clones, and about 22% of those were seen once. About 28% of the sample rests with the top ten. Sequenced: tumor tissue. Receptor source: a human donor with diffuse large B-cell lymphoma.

The CDR3, as DNA: TGTGCCAGCTCCAGGGGGCGGATACAAGAGACCCAGTACTTC. Translation gives CASSRGRIQETQYF. This chain joins TRBV25-1 and TRBJ2-5; 8 bases align to TRBD1. Germline CDR1 and CDR2: MGHDK and SYGVNS. This CDR3 contains 14 residues. V was clipped by 8 bases and J by 2 bases; unmatched bases: 7.

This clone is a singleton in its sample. CDR3 sequence: CASSGTGGVSSYEQYF. CDR3 bases: TGTGCCAGCAGTGGCACAGGGGGAGTGAGCTCCTACGAGCAGTACTTC. The chain carries TRBV6-1 and TRBJ2-7; the match to TRBD1 covers 8 bases. The CDR3 is 16 amino acids. CDR1 MNHNS and CDR2 SASEGT come from the germline V gene. The V gene end was trimmed by 4 bases and the J gene end by 0 bases; junction bases not matched to a gene: 8.

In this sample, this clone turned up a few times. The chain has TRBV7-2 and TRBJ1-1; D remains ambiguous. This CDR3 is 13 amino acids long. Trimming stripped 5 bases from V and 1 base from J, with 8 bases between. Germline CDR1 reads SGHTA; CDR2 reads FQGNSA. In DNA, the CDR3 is TGTGCCAGCAGCCGAAATACGAACACTGAAGCTTTCTTT. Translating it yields CASSRNTNTEAFF.

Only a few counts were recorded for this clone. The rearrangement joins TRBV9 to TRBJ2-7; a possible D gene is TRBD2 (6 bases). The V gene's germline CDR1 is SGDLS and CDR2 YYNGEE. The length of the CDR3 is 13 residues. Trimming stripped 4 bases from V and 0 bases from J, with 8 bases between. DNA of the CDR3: TGTGCCAGCAGCCCGGGGGTCTCCTACGAGCAGTACTTC. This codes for CASSPGVSYEQYF.

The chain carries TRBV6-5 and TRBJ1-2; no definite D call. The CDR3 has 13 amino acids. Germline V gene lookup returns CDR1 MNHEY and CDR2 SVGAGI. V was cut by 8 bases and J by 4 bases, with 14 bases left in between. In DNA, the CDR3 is TGTGCCAGCCGCAGCCCGGGCATCTATGGCTACACCTTC. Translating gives CASRSPGIYGYTF.

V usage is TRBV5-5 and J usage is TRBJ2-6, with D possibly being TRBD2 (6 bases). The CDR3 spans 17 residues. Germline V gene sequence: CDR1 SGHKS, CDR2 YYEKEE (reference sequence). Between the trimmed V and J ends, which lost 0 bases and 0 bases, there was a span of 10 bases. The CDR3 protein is CASSLGWGGSGANVLTF. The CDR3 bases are TGTGCCAGCAGCTTGGGGTGGGGAGGCTCTGGGGCCAACGTCCTGACTTTC.

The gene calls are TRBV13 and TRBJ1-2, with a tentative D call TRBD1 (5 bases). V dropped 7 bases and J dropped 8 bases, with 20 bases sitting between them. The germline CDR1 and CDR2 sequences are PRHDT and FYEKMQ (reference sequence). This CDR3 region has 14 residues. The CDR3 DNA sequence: TGTGCCAGCACTCCGCGTCTGGGGGTCGAAGGCTACACCTTC. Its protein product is CASTPRLGVEGYTF.

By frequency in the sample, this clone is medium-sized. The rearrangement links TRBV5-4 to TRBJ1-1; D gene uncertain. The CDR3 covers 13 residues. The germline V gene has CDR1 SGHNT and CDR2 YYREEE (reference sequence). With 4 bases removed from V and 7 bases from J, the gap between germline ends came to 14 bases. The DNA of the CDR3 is TGTGCCAGCAGCCGTCCGGGGATCAGTGAAGCTTTCTTT. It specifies CASSRPGISEAFF.

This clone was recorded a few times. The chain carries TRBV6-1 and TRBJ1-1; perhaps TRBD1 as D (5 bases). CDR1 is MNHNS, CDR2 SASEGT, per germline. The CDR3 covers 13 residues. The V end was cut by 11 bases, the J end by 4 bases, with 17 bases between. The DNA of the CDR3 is TGTGCCGCCCTTCGGGACCGTCCCACTGAAGCTTTCTTT. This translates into CAALRDRPTEAFF.

The CDR3 is CASSWGTGEGDSPLHF. For the CDR3, the DNA is TGCGCCAGCAGCTGGGGGACAGGGGAAGGCGATTCACCCCTCCACTTT. The chain recombines TRBV5-1 with TRBJ1-6; TRBD1 matches 10 bases. CDR3 length: 16 residues. Germline CDR1 is SGHRS and CDR2 is YFSETQ. Trimming took 3 bases from V and 8 from J; bases not matched to a gene: 8. The variable domain in full, completed from reference TRBV5-1 and TRBJ1-6, reads KAGVTQTPRYLIKTRGQQVTLSCSPISGHRSVSWYQQTPGQGLQFLFEYFSETQRNKGNFPGRFSGRQFSNSRSEMNVSTLELGDSALYLCASSWGTGEGDSPLHFGNGTRLTVT.

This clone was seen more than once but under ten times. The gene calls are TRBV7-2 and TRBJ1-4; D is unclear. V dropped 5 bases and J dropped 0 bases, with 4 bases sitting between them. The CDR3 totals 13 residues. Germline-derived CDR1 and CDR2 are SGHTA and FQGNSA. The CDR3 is CASSTATNEKLFF. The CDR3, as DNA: TGTGCCAGCAGCACAGCAACTAATGAAAAACTGTTTTTT.

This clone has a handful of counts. For the CDR3, the DNA is TGTGCCAGCAGCTGGAGGGGACTAGCGGGTGGGGGTGAGCAGTTCTTC. The encoded protein is CASSWRGLAGGGEQFF. The V call is TRBV11-2, the J call TRBJ2-1; 12 bases line up with TRBD2. The CDR3 loop spans 16 amino acids. V lost 4 bases and J lost 9; bases outside the gene matches: 10. Germline values: CDR1 SGHAT, CDR2 FQNNGV.

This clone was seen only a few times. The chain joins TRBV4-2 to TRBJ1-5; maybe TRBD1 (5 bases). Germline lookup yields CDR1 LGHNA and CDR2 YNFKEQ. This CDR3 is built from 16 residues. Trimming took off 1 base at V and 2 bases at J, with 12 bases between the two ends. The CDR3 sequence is CASSQVGRVGNQPQHF. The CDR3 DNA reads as TGTGCCAGCAGCCAAGTCGGCAGGGTTGGCAATCAGCCCCAGCATTTT.

Written as DNA, the CDR3 is TGCGCCAGCAGCCGGGCGGAGTCTGGGGCCAACGTCCTGACTTTC. Its translation: CASSRAESGANVLTF. The chain uses TRBV4-1 and TRBJ2-6; D not resolved. This CDR3 region has 15 residues. Germline CDR1 and CDR2: MGHRA and YSYEKL. V was cut by 4 bases and J by 1 base, with 8 bases left in between.

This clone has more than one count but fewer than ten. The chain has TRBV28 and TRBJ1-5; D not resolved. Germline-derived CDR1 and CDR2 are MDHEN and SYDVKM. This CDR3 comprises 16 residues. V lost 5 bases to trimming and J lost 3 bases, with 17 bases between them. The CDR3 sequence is CASSPHSWGDNQPQHF. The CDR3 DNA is TGTGCCAGCAGTCCCCATTCATGGGGAGACAATCAGCCCCAGCATTTT.

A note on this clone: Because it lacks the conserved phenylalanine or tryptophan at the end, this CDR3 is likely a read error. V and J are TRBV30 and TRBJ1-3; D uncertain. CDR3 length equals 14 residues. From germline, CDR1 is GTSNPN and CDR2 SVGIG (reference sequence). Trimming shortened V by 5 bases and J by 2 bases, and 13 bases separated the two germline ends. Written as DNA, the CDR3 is TGTGCCTGGCGCCCAATGTTCGCTGGAAACACCATATATGTT. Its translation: CAWRPMFAGNTIYV.

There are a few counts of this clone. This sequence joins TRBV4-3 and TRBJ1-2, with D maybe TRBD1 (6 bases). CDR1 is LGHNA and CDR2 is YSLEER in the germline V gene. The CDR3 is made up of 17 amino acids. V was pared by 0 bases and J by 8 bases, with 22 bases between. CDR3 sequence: CASSQDRNLEGRGGYTF. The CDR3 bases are TGCGCCAGCAGCCAAGATCGGAACCTGGAGGGAAGGGGGGGCTACACCTTC.

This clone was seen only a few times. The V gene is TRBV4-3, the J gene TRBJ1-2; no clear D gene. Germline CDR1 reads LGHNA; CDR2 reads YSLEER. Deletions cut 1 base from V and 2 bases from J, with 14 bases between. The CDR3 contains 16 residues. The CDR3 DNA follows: TGCGCCAGCAGCCAAGCGGGGAATATATGGAACTATGGCTACACCTTC. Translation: CASSQAGNIWNYGYTF.

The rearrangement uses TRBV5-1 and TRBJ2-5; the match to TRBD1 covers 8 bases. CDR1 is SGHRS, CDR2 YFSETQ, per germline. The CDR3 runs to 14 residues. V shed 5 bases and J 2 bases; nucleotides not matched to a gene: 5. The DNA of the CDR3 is TGCGCCAGCAGGCCGACAGGGGCGCAAGAGACCCAGTACTTC. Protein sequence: CASRPTGAQETQYF.

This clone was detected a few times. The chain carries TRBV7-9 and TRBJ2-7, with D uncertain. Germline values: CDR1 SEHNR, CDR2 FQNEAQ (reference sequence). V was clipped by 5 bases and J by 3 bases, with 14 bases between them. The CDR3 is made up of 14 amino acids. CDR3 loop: CASSPGPPNYEQYF. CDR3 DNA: TGTGCCAGCAGCCCAGGCCCTCCCAACTACGAGCAGTACTTC.